These 17 T cell receptor beta chains share one sample of origin, sequenced in a study of neurological immune-mediated disorders. TCRdb reanalysed the 5' RACE reads using MiXCR and keeps one entry per CDR3 protein. The sample holds 13,000 to 15,000 distinct CDR3 sequences, about 13% seen once. The sequenced sample consisted of CD8+ T cells from blood. The receptors stem from a female donor with HTLV-1-associated myelopathy (HAM/TSP).

This clonotype appeared many times. Mismatch with germline at one junction end may stem from a read error. The V gene is TRBV7-2, the J gene TRBJ2-5; 8 bases are a match to TRBD2. This CDR3 has 13 residues. Germline CDR1 is SGHTA and CDR2 is FQGNSA. The DNA of the CDR3 is TGTGCCAGCAGCGTACTAGCGGAGCCCGAGGAAAACTTC. Amino acids: CASSVLAEPEENF.

This clonotype was counted ten times or more. The genes are TRBV7-9 and TRBJ2-1, with D hard to call. The germline V gene encodes CDR1 SEHNR and CDR2 FQNEAQ (reference sequence). The CDR3 length is 11 residues. The V and J ends lost 5 bases and 5 bases respectively, with 4 bases between them. For the CDR3, the DNA is TGTGCCAGCAGCAAGAACAATGAGCAGTTCTTC. As protein: CASSKNNEQFF.

This clonotype has at least ten counts. CDR3 bases: TGTGCCACCCGCCAAAGCTCCTACGAGCAGTACTTC. The encoded protein is CATRQSSYEQYF. The rearrangement links TRBV27 to TRBJ2-7; D call uncertain. V dropped 10 bases and J dropped 0 bases, with 10 bases sitting between them. CDR3 length equals 12 residues. Germline CDR1 MNHEY, CDR2 SMNVEV (reference sequence).

This clonotype was recorded many times. CDR3 loop: CSASPRQRRGVGEQYF. The CDR3 DNA is TGCAGTGCTAGTCCCCGTCAGCGCAGGGGGGTAGGCGAGCAGTACTTC. This chain connects TRBV20-1 to TRBJ2-7; maybe TRBD1 (7 bases). With 3 bases removed from V and 6 bases from J, the gap between germline ends came to 24 bases. The CDR3 sequence is 16 residues long. CDR1 and CDR2 from the germline V gene are DFQATT and SNEGSKA (reference sequence).

This clonotype has a count of ten or more. This sequence joins TRBV6-5 and TRBJ2-7; D possibly matches TRBD1 or TRBD2 (5 bases each). V lost 5 bases, J lost 2 bases, and 16 bases lay in between. The length of the CDR3 is 15 residues. CDR1 and CDR2 from the germline V gene are MNHEY and SVGAGI. CDR3 in DNA: TGTGCCAGCAGTACTGGGACGACTTATACCTACGAGCAGTACTTC. It encodes CASSTGTTYTYEQYF.

This chain joins TRBV29-1 and TRBJ2-1; 13 positions match TRBD2. The CDR3 has 15 amino acids. Germline CDR1 and CDR2: SQVTM and ANQGSEA. V trimming: 7 bases; J trimming: 7 bases; junction bases outside the gene matches: 10. The DNA of the CDR3 is TGCAGCGCCCGGACTAGCGGGAGATCATTAAATGAGCAGTTCTTC. It codes for CSARTSGRSLNEQFF.

This clonotype has a count of ten or more. The V call is TRBV7-3, the J call TRBJ2-1; D may be TRBD1 or TRBD2 (5 bases each). Per germline, CDR1 SGHTA and CDR2 FQGTGA. This CDR3 contains 16 residues. The V end lost 0 bases, the J end lost 5 bases, and 14 bases lay between the germline ends. CDR3 sequence: CASSLTGEWGDNEQFF. Written as DNA, the CDR3 is TGTGCCAGCAGCTTAACGGGGGAGTGGGGAGACAATGAGCAGTTCTTC.

This clonotype was detected many times. This rearrangement joins TRBV27 to TRBJ2-3, with TRBD1 matching 10 bases. After removal of 3 bases from V and 3 bases from J, the junction contained 9 bases not matched to a gene. Germline CDR1 and CDR2: MNHEY and SMNVEV (reference sequence). The CDR3 contains 17 residues. The CDR3, as DNA: TGTGCCAGCAGTTTTCTGACAGGGGGCTTGGGGACAGATACGCAGTATTTT. Protein sequence: CASSFLTGGLGTDTQYF.

This clonotype occurred many times. The DNA is left out, because the CDR3 cannot be placed on it with certainty; the CDR3 is given as TCRdb lists it. The V and J genes are TRBV7-5 and TRBJ2-7; the DNA was not compared with TRBD2, the D call given in the table. TRBV7-5 is flagged as a pseudogene. The CDR3 adds up to 22 amino acids, both ends counted. The CDR3 sequence is CISVSLRQLGASWLAEVYEQYF.

Ten or more counts support this clonotype. The chain couples TRBV7-2 to TRBJ2-7; possibly TRBD2 for D (6 bases). CDR3 length: 15 residues. Germline V lookup: CDR1 SGHTA, CDR2 FQGNSA. V shed 5 bases and J shed 7 bases, with 21 bases lying between them. CDR3 region: CASSPMGLDYREQYF. In DNA, the CDR3 is TGTGCCAGCAGCCCGATGGGCCTGGACTACCGTGAGCAGTACTTC.

This clonotype has a count of ten or more. CDR3 in amino acids: CASSNPGRNQPQHF. The DNA of the CDR3 is TGTGCCAGCAGCAACCCGGGGAGAAATCAGCCCCAGCATTTT. This rearrangement joins TRBV7-8 to TRBJ1-5; no clear D gene. Germline CDR1 SGHVS, CDR2 FQNEAQ. V gave up 5 bases and J gave up 4 bases, with 12 bases separating them. CDR3 length equals 14 residues.

This clonotype was seen repeatedly, ten times or more. V and J are TRBV5-1 and TRBJ2-7; either TRBD1 or TRBD2 may supply D (6 bases each). The CDR3 spans 14 residues. Trimming removed 1 base from V and 5 bases from J, with 13 bases in between. CDR1 and CDR2 (germline): SGHRS, YFSETQ. In DNA form, the CDR3 reads TGCGCCAGCAGCTTGCCCGGGGGCGAGGACGAGCAGTACTTC. It is translated as CASSLPGGEDEQYF. The full variable domain, completed using reference TRBV5-1 and TRBJ2-7, is KAGVTQTPRYLIKTRGQQVTLSCSPISGHRSVSWYQQTPGQGLQFLFEYFSETQRNKGNFPGRFSGRQFSNSRSEMNVSTLELGDSALYLCASSLPGGEDEQYFGPGTRLTVT.

This clonotype was picked up many times. The chain uses TRBV28 and TRBJ2-1; 8 positions agree with TRBD2. This CDR3 has 15 amino acids. Germline CDR1 and CDR2: MDHEN and SYDVKM. Germline trimming cut 5 bases from V and 12 bases from J; bases unmatched to any gene: 15. This CDR3 reads CASSTERGSTIGQFF. The CDR3 nucleotides read TGTGCCAGCAGTACCGAGCGGGGGAGTACAATAGGGCAGTTCTTC. Filled out from reference TRBV28 and TRBJ2-1, the complete variable domain reads DVKVTQSSRYLVKRTGEKVFLECVQDMDHENMFWYRQDPGLGLRLIYFSYDVKMKEKGDIPEGYSVSREKKERFSLILESASTNQTSMYLCASSTERGSTIGQFFGPGTRLTVL.

This clonotype was detected once. Being one base from a much bigger clone, this may be a read error. The V and J genes are TRBV2 and TRBJ2-4; D is unresolved. V was pared by 4 bases and J by 6 bases, with 19 bases between. The CDR3 spans 16 residues. Germline lookup yields CDR1 SNHLY and CDR2 FYNNEI. The CDR3 protein is CASSGINSTLRNIQYF. The CDR3 DNA is TGTGCCAGCAGTGGAATAAATTCCACCCTCAGAAACATTCAGTACTTC.

This clonotype was picked up many times. The rearrangement links TRBV6-5 to TRBJ2-2; D is possibly TRBD1 (5 bases). Germline V gene data show CDR1 as MNHEY and CDR2 as SVGAGI. Trimming stripped 0 bases from V and 6 bases from J, with 17 bases between. The CDR3 has 17 residues. The CDR3 sequence is CASSYSIWPRDAGELFF. In DNA, the CDR3 is TGTGCCAGCAGTTACTCGATCTGGCCCAGGGATGCCGGGGAGCTGTTTTTT.

This clonotype was picked up many times. V usage is TRBV4-3 and J usage is TRBJ2-1; tentative D call: TRBD1 (5 bases). V lost 0 bases and J lost 4, with 10 bases in between. Looked up from germline, CDR1 is LGHNA and CDR2 is YSLEER. The CDR3 is 15 amino acids. CDR3 residues: CASSQDRSGYNEQFF. The CDR3 bases are TGCGCCAGCAGCCAAGATCGATCAGGGTACAATGAGCAGTTCTTC.

The J gene is TRBJ2-6, the V gene TRBV9; 8 positions agree with TRBD1. Trimming at V came to 2 bases and at J to 6 bases, leaving 25 bases not matched to a gene. Germline loops: CDR1 SGDLS, CDR2 YYNGEE. This CDR3 spans 22 amino acids. The CDR3 sequence is CASSVLPFWTGFLNSLANVLTF. CDR3 nucleotide sequence: TGTGCCAGCAGCGTTCTTCCTTTCTGGACAGGGTTCCTTAACTCTTTGGCCAACGTCCTGACTTTC. The full variable domain, rest sourced from reference TRBV9 and TRBJ2-6, is DSGVTQTPKHLITATGQRVTLRCSPRSGDLSVYWYQQSLDQGLQFLIQYYNGEERAKGNILERFSAQQFPDLHSELNLSSLELGDSALYFCASSVLPFWTGFLNSLANVLTFGAGSRLTVL.